The 7 T cell receptor beta chains reported below all come from one sample, sequenced in a study of blood T cells in healthy people across ages. Combining a sample-barcoded 5' primer with a J-beta primer mix, a second PCR ran for about 6 to 12 cycles. In TCRdb, the 5' RACE reads were re-called with MiXCR into one record per CDR3 protein. The sample lists over 1,500,000 distinct CDR3 sequences, just under 50% occurring once. The sample consisted of blood. Every receptor here comes from a woman in her forties in good health.

The genes are TRBV27 and TRBJ2-7; tentative D call: TRBD2 (5 bases). The J call is uncertain, as TRBJ2-5 better fits the DNA end. The CDR3 consists of 15 residues. Germline CDR1 and CDR2: MNHEY and SMNVEV (reference sequence). The CDR3 nucleotides are TGTGCCAGCAGTTCTGGACTTGGGCCGTGGGAGACCCAGTACTTC. It codes for CASSSGLGPWETQYF.

This clonotype was seen only a few times. The chain recombines TRBV12-3 or TRBV12-4 with TRBJ1-2; possibly TRBD1 for D (6 bases). The CDR3 length is 13 residues. V lost 2 bases, J lost 7 bases, and 11 bases lay in between. The CDR3 region has the DNA TGTGCCAGCAGTTTAAGGGGGGCTTCTGGCTACACCTTC. It encodes CASSLRGASGYTF.

This clonotype was detected once. V is TRBV27 and J is TRBJ1-2; D is perhaps TRBD1 (6 bases). Germline V gene lookup returns CDR1 MNHEY and CDR2 SMNVEV (reference sequence). Trimming left V 5 bases short and J 3 bases short, with 22 bases between. CDR3 length: 17 amino acids. Here the CDR3 DNA reads TGTGCCAGCAGTCCTCAGTTAGGGGGGAAGGGGCACTATGGCTACACCTTC. It encodes CASSPQLGGKGHYGYTF.

This clonotype has just one count. V usage is TRBV18 and J usage is TRBJ2-1, with 11 nucleotides matching TRBD2. The J segment lost 6 bases and the V segment lost 3 bases, leaving 7 bases of the junction unmatched. This CDR3 contains 16 residues. CDR1 KGHSH and CDR2 LQKENI come from the germline V gene. CDR3 DNA: TGTGCCAGCTCACCTCCGGGACTAGCGGAGGGCAATGAGCAGTTCTTC. Its translation: CASSPPGLAEGNEQFF. Full variable domain (rest looked up from reference TRBV18 and TRBJ2-1): NAGVMQNPRHLVRRRGQEARLRCSPMKGHSHVYWYRQLPEEGLKFMVYLQKENIIDESGMPKERFSAEFPKEGPSILRIQQVVRGDSAAYFCASSPPGLAEGNEQFFGPGTRLTVL.

This clonotype was seen only a few times. The chain couples TRBV20-1 to TRBJ1-2; 7 bases agree with TRBD1. V lost 0 bases, J lost 4 bases, and 2 bases stayed unmatched. Germline CDR1 is DFQATT and CDR2 is SNEGSKA (reference sequence). The CDR3 is 13 residues long. The CDR3 DNA reads as TGCAGTGCTAGAGATCGGACAGGCTATGGCTACACCTTC. As protein: CSARDRTGYGYTF.

The V gene is TRBV5-1, the J gene TRBJ2-5; possibly TRBD2 for D (5 bases). Deletions cut 0 bases from V and 3 bases from J, with 21 bases between. Germline V gene data show CDR1 as SGHRS and CDR2 as YFSETQ. This CDR3 is built from 18 residues. The CDR3 protein is CASSLAEAGAEQKETQYF. In nucleotides, the CDR3 is TGCGCCAGCAGCTTGGCCGAGGCAGGAGCGGAACAAAAAGAGACCCAGTACTTC.

The chain joins TRBV12-3 or TRBV12-4 to TRBJ1-1; no reliable D call. This CDR3 has 14 amino acids. V shed 2 bases and J shed 5 bases, with 12 bases lying between them. CDR3 sequence reads: CASSLQTRVTEAFF. In DNA, the CDR3 is TGTGCCAGCAGTTTACAGACTAGGGTAACTGAAGCTTTCTTT.